Sequencing of this TCR beta chain was carried out in a study of blood T cells in healthy people across ages. Whole-study results and caveats: Donor CMV status was unknown, possibly confounding expanded clonotype changes.

The CDR3 covers 15 residues. For the second PCR, which ran for about 7 to 11 cycles, a sample-barcoded 5' primer and a J-beta primer mix were used. TCRdb itself ran the 5' RACE reads through MiXCR, one entry per CDR3 protein. The profile shows more than 900,000 distinct CDR3 sequences, approximately 26% of them singletons. Points on this clonotype: Its specificity is not known. A read error may account for a junction end that differs from germline.

These data also featured in a second study, about T cells of mothers and their children.

This clonotype was sampled from a girl aged 2-10 years in good health. Source material: blood. The chain couples TRBV12-3 or TRBV12-4 to TRBJ2-2; a weak D match, TRBD2 (6 bases). CDR3 in amino acids: CASTLRAGSTGALFF. Here the CDR3 DNA reads TGTGCCAGCACGTTACGGGCGGGGAGCACCGGGGCGCTGTTTTTT.